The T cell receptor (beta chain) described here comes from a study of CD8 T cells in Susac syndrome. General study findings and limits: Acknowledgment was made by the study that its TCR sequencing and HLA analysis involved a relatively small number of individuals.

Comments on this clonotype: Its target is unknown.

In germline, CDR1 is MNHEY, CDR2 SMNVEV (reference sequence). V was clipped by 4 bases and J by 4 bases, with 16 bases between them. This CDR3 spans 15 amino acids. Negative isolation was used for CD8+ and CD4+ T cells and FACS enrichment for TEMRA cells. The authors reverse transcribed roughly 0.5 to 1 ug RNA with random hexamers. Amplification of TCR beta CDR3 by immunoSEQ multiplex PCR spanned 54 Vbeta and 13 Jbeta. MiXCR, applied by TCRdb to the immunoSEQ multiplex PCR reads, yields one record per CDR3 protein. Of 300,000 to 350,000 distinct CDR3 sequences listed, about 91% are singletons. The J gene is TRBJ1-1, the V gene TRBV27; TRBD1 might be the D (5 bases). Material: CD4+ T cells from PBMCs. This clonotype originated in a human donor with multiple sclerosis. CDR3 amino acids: CASSSLGAQGTEAFF. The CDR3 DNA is TGTGCCAGCAGTTCCCTCGGGGCCCAAGGCACTGAAGCTTTCTTT.